This T cell receptor (beta chain) was sequenced during a study of cytomegalovirus exposure and HLA in healthy donors. Sequencing used immunoSEQ multiplex PCR; TCRdb keeps in-frame clones, though not all of them. The data contain 200,000 or so clones, 75% to 85% of them singletons. V was clipped by 0 bases and J by 5 bases; unmatched bases: 7. This CDR3 region has 16 residues. Germline V gene lookup returns CDR1 LGHNA and CDR2 YNFKEQ. The sequenced material came from PBMCs. This sequence originates from a woman between 25 and 40 years old in good health and CMV-seropositive. V and J are TRBV4-2 and TRBJ1-5, with 7 bases lining up with TRBD1. For the CDR3, the DNA is TGTGCCAGCAGCCAAGACTGGGGACAGACGTATCAGCCCCAGCATTTT. Protein sequence: CASSQDWGQTYQPQHF.